Listed below are T cell receptor beta chains from one sample, sequenced in a study of blood T cell repertoires in COVID-19. The table came from immunoSEQ multiplex PCR; TCRdb's copy has only in-frame clones and leaves some out. Of approximately 200,000 clones listed, 80% to 85% are singletons. The specimen sequenced was peripheral blood. Receptor source: a woman over 75 with COVID-19, enrolled during active disease. CDR3s include the opening cysteine and the closing phenylalanine or tryptophan. D genes are given only for firm matches. For some rows the clone size is stated as once, few or many, or as a class when expanded; others skip it.

d_gene	abundance	v_gene	j_gene	len	CDR3aa	CDR3nt
-	-	TRBV11-2	TRBJ1-4	14	CASSLAPGTKKLFF	TGTGCCAGCAGCTTAGCACCGGGGACTAAAAAACTGTTTTTT
-	-	TRBV28	TRBJ1-5	14	CASSSEEEAQPQHF	TGTGCCAGCAGTTCCGAGGAGGAAGCTCAGCCCCAGCATTTT
-	-	TRBV19	TRBJ1-4	13	CASNRGAREKLFF	TGTGCCAGTAACCGGGGGGCGCGTGAAAAACTGTTTTTT
TRBD2	-	TRBV4-1	TRBJ2-7	15	CASSQSSGSSYEQYF	TGCGCCAGCAGCCAATCCAGCGGGAGCTCCTACGAGCAGTACTTC
TRBD2	-	TRBV4-1	TRBJ2-1	18	CASSQEPGRASGINEQFF	TGCGCCAGCAGCCAAGAACCAGGTAGGGCTAGCGGGATAAATGAGCAGTTCTTC
TRBD2	-	TRBV18	TRBJ2-1	16	CASSPPTSGRGNEQFF	TGTGCCAGCTCACCACCGACTAGCGGGAGAGGGAATGAGCAGTTCTTC
-	-	TRBV5-6	TRBJ1-6	15	CASSYITGPNSPLHF	TGTGCCAGCAGCTACATTACAGGCCCAAATTCACCCCTCCACTTT
-	-	TRBV28	TRBJ1-1	18	CASSSLINQGRVNTEAFF	TGTGCCAGCAGTTCCCTAATTAATCAGGGGCGGGTGAACACTGAAGCTTTCTTT
TRBD1	-	TRBV19	TRBJ1-4	18	CASSIPRGGEDQNEKLFF	TGTGCCAGTAGTATACCCCGAGGGGGCGAGGACCAGAATGAAAAACTGTTTTTT
TRBD1	-	TRBV6-2/TRBV6-3	TRBJ1-5	16	CASSRTDRGLLKPQHF	TGTGCCAGCAGCCGCACAGACAGGGGGTTATTGAAGCCCCAGCATTTT
-	-	TRBV5-1	TRBJ1-1	14	CASSNGQPNTEAFF	TGCGCCAGCAGTAACGGACAGCCCAACACTGAAGCTTTCTTT
TRBD2	-	TRBV11-2	TRBJ2-1	16	CASSLGLAGVYNEQFF	TGTGCCAGCAGCTTAGGGCTAGCGGGGGTCTACAATGAGCAGTTCTTC
TRBD2	-	TRBV6-6	TRBJ2-7	13	CASSALAGGPSRF	TGTGCCAGCAGTGCGCTAGCGGGAGGGCCTTCTCGCTTC
-	-	TRBV1	TRBJ1-2	20	CTSSPRMCGQGTKFNYGYTF	TGCACCAGCAGTCCAAGAATGTGCGGACAGGGAACTAAATTTAACTATGGCTACACCTTC
-	-	TRBV29-1	TRBJ2-5	14	CSVAVGSGQETQYF	TGCAGCGTTGCAGTGGGTAGCGGACAAGAGACCCAGTACTTC
-	-	TRBV5-4	TRBJ1-2	13	CASSLEREDGYTF	TGTGCCAGCAGCTTGGAAAGGGAGGATGGCTACACCTTC
-	-	TRBV18	TRBJ1-1	15	CASSRGQTVNTEAFF	TGTGCCAGCTCAAGAGGGCAGACTGTGAACACTGAAGCTTTCTTT
TRBD1	-	TRBV6-2/TRBV6-3	TRBJ2-7	16	CASSYSMGQEFYEQYF	TGTGCCAGCAGTTACTCGATGGGACAGGAATTCTACGAGCAGTACTTC
-	-	TRBV12-5	TRBJ2-3	13	CASGSAGTDTQYF	TGTGCTAGTGGTTCCGCGGGCACAGATACGCAGTATTTT
-	once	TRBV6-5	TRBJ1-5	13	CASRDGGRQPQHF	TGTGCCAGCAGGGACGGGGGGAGGCAGCCCCAGCATTTT
TRBD2	-	TRBV28	TRBJ2-1	14	CASLTSGEDGEQFF	TGTGCCAGTTTGACTAGCGGCGAGGACGGGGAGCAGTTCTTC
-	-	TRBV20-1	TRBJ2-1	11	CSAPNYNEQFF	TGCAGTGCTCCCAATTACAATGAGCAGTTCTTC
TRBD1	-	TRBV28	TRBJ1-2	12	CASSSRGYGYTF	TGTGCCAGCAGCTCCAGGGGGTATGGCTACACCTTC
-	-	TRBV6-5	TRBJ1-6	11	CARGVNSPLHF	TGTGCCAGAGGGGTTAATTCACCCCTCCACTTT
-	-	TRBV6-2/TRBV6-3	TRBJ1-2	12	CASSGGGYGYTF	TGTGCCAGCAGTGGCGGTGGCTATGGCTACACCTTC
TRBD1	-	TRBV5-6	TRBJ1-2	14	CASSSTDRVYGYTF	TGTGCCAGCAGCTCAACGGACAGGGTGTATGGCTACACCTTC
TRBD1	-	TRBV24-1	TRBJ1-6	18	CATSDLRDRITYNSPLHF	TGTGCCACCAGTGATCTCCGGGACAGGATTACCTATAATTCACCCCTCCACTTT
TRBD2	-	TRBV5-1	TRBJ2-1	16	CASSLAGTSGIREQFF	TGCGCCAGCAGCTTGGCCGGGACTAGCGGGATACGTGAGCAGTTCTTC
TRBD2	-	TRBV28	TRBJ2-1	13	CASSLTSPNEQFF	TGTGCCAGCAGTTTGACTAGCCCCAATGAGCAGTTCTTC
-	-	TRBV6-2/TRBV6-3	TRBJ1-1	16	CASSSPRLGANTEAFF	TGTGCCAGCAGTTCTCCGAGATTGGGGGCGAACACTGAAGCTTTCTTT
TRBD1	-	TRBV3-1/TRBV3-2	TRBJ2-7	13	CASSQVYRGEQYF	TGTGCCAGCAGCCAAGTGTACAGGGGAGAGCAGTACTTC
TRBD2	-	TRBV5-1	TRBJ2-1	13	CASSTLTSEEQFF	TGCGCCAGCAGCACCCTGACTAGCGAGGAGCAGTTCTTC
-	-	TRBV2	TRBJ2-7	12	CATRGIAYEQYF	TGTGCCACTCGCGGGATAGCCTACGAGCAGTACTTC
TRBD1	-	TRBV27	TRBJ1-2	19	CASSLFIGAGGTAEYGYTF	TGTGCCAGCAGTTTATTTATTGGGGCAGGGGGGACGGCGGAGTATGGCTACACCTTC
-	many	TRBV19	TRBJ1-4	16	CASSGLTGKRREKLFF	TGTGCCAGTAGTGGACTTACAGGGAAACGGCGGGAAAAACTGTTTTTT
-	-	TRBV11-3	TRBJ1-1	19	CASSLGAWGTSQMNTEAFF	TGTGCCAGCAGCTTAGGTGCATGGGGGACTTCCCAGATGAACACTGAAGCTTTCTTT
TRBD2	few	TRBV7-2	TRBJ2-5	13	CASSWLAGETQYF	TGTGCCAGCAGCTGGCTAGCGGGGGAGACCCAGTACTTC
TRBD1	-	TRBV10-3	TRBJ2-7	15	CAISERTGVAYEQYF	TGTGCCATCAGTGAGCGGACAGGGGTCGCCTACGAGCAGTACTTC
-	-	TRBV28	TRBJ1-6	14	CASSNRRGAGHLHF	TGTGCCAGCAGTAACCGGCGTGGGGCCGGCCACCTCCACTTT
TRBD2	-	TRBV7-9	TRBJ2-5	14	CASSLLAGGETQYF	TGTGCCAGCAGCTTACTAGCGGGAGGGGAGACCCAGTACTTC
-	-	TRBV5-1	TRBJ1-4	16	CASSPLPSATNEKLFF	TGCGCCAGCAGCCCCCTGCCGAGTGCAACTAATGAAAAACTGTTTTTT